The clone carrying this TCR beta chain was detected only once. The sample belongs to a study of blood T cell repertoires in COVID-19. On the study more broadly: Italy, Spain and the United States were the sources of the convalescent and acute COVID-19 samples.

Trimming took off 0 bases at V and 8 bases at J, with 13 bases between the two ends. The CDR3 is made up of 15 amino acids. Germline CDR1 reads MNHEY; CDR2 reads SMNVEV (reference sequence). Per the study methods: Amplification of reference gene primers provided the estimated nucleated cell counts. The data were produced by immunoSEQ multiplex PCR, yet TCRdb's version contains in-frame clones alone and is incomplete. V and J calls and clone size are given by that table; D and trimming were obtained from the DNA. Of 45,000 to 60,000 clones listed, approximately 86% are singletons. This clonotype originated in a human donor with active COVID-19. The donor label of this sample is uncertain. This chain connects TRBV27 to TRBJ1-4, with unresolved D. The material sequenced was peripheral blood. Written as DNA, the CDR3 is TGTGCCAGCAGTTTATCCCCTTCGCCGAGGGAAAAACTGTTTTTT. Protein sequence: CASSLSPSPREKLFF.